These 6 T cell receptor beta chains came from one sample sequenced in a study of beta chain features in type 1 diabetes. TCRB transcripts that were expressed got sequenced, as all of the isolated RNA had been reverse transcribed. Assay: immunoSEQ multiplex PCR; the TCRdb copy retains only in-frame clones and omits some. This sample has about 900,000 clones, with under 20% found just once. Sequences were obtained from naive CD4+ T cells from blood. Every receptor here comes from a woman younger than 35 in good health.

This clone was picked up a small number of times. J is TRBJ2-3 and V is TRBV5-6; TRBD1 agrees at 8 bases. Germline CDR1 and CDR2: SGHDT and YYEEEE. The CDR3 spans 14 residues. V dropped 4 bases and J dropped 14; count of bases not matched to a gene: 15. The CDR3 nucleotides are TGTGCCAGCAGCAAGGGGGGAGCCGGGACAGGACCGTATTTT. Protein: CASSKGGAGTGPYF.

The table lists this clone with a few counts. The chain uses TRBV5-1 and TRBJ2-5; no clear D. Deletions cut 0 bases from V and 3 bases from J, with 9 bases between. In germline, CDR1 is SGHRS, CDR2 YFSETQ. This CDR3 has 14 amino acids. The CDR3 is CASSLGSSKETQYF. As DNA, the CDR3 is TGCGCCAGCAGCTTGGGCTCGAGTAAAGAGACCCAGTACTTC.

This clone showed up just a few times. The chain carries TRBV6-6 and TRBJ2-3; no reliable D call. Germline V CDR1 and CDR2: MNHNY, SVGAGI (reference sequence). V was pared by 7 bases and J by 6 bases, with 14 bases between. The CDR3 length is 13 residues. The CDR3, as DNA: TGTGCCAGCACCTCGGGTGGGTTGGATACGCAGTATTTT. This codes for CASTSGGLDTQYF.

The CDR3: CASSFQGASHEQYF. CDR3 DNA sequence: TGTGCCAGCAGCTTCCAGGGGGCTTCCCACGAGCAGTACTTC. V is TRBV5-6 and J is TRBJ2-7; 8 bases match TRBD1. After removal of 2 bases from V and 5 bases from J, the junction contained 6 bases not matched to a gene. Germline loops: CDR1 SGHDT, CDR2 YYEEEE. CDR3 size: 14 residues.

There are a few counts of this clone. The chain carries TRBV28 and TRBJ1-1; D uncertain. Trimming removed 8 bases from V and 0 bases from J, with 19 bases in between. The CDR3 consists of 16 residues. CDR1 and CDR2 from the germline V gene are MDHEN and SYDVKM. The CDR3 nucleotides read TGTGCCAGCGGAGGGCGACCGGGGAGGATGAACACTGAAGCTTTCTTT. It codes for CASGGRPGRMNTEAFF.

This chain uses TRBV19 with TRBJ2-5; no reliable D call. The CDR3 is 14 amino acids. Trimming shortened V by 5 bases and J by 2 bases, and 12 bases separated the two germline ends. The germline gives CDR1 LNHDA, CDR2 SQIVND (reference sequence). Here the CDR3 reads CASSSWTGQETQYF. The DNA of the CDR3 is TGTGCCAGTAGTTCCTGGACGGGTCAAGAGACCCAGTACTTC.